Listed below are T cell receptor beta chains from one sample, sequenced in a study of T cell repertoires in cytomegalovirus infection. In TCRdb, the reads were re-called with MiXCR into one record per CDR3 protein. The sample has about a million distinct CDR3 sequences; around a third are singletons. Their specific antigens are unknown. The sequencing here drew on cultured CD8+ T cells from PBMCs, taken from culture after CMV antigen stimulation. The receptors were gathered from a human donor in good health (CMV status not recorded). Some clones in this sample may be carry-over from other donors' samples. Both conserved end residues are part of each CDR3. Each record gives: V gene, D gene, J gene, clone size, CDR3 length, CDR3 protein, CDR3 DNA. A D gene is named only where the DNA matches it firmly. Clone size is shown for a subset of rows, as once, few, many or a class of expanded clone.

TRBV6-2/TRBV6-3,NA,TRBJ2-1,few,14,CASRTGGLGSRQFF,TGTGCCAGCAGAACGGGGGGCCTCGGCTCTAGGCAGTTCTTC
TRBV7-9,NA,TRBJ1-6,few,11,CASSLSVPLHF,TGTGCCAGCAGCCTGTCCGTTCCCCTCCACTTT
TRBV27,NA,TRBJ1-1,NA,14,CASSLRDLNTEAFF,TGTGCCAGCAGCCTCCGGGATCTGAACACTGAAGCTTTCTTT
TRBV5-4,NA,TRBJ2-1,NA,16,CASSNPLRDPDNEQFF,TGTGCCAGCAGCAACCCCCTGCGGGACCCGGACAATGAGCAGTTCTTC
TRBV6-2/TRBV6-3,NA,TRBJ2-4,few,17,CASRPWGGARAKNIQYF,TGTGCCAGCAGACCATGGGGGGGGGCCCGGGCCAAAAACATTCAGTACTTC
TRBV4-1,NA,TRBJ1-1,once,18,CASSQSMGVARMDTEAFF,TGCGCCAGCAGCCAATCCATGGGGGTTGCGAGAATGGACACTGAAGCTTTCTTT
TRBV28,NA,TRBJ2-1,few,15,CASSFLGVKYNEQFF,TGTGCCAGCAGTTTTTTGGGAGTGAAATACAATGAGCAGTTCTTC
TRBV19,NA,TRBJ1-2,NA,14,CASSIWDNYYGYTF,TGTGCCAGTAGTATTTGGGACAACTACTATGGCTACACCTTC
TRBV7-2,TRBD2,TRBJ2-1,many,12,CASSLTSGDGFF,TGTGCCAGCAGCTTAACTAGCGGAGATGGCTTCTTC
TRBV6-1,TRBD1,TRBJ1-5,many,15,CASSPGTGMNQPQHF,TGTGCCAGCAGCCCCGGGACAGGGATGAATCAGCCCCAGCATTTT
TRBV10-3,TRBD1,TRBJ1-1,NA,14,CAISPGQGVTEAFF,TGTGCCATCAGTCCGGGACAGGGGGTAACTGAAGCTTTCTTT
TRBV5-6,NA,TRBJ1-3,few,15,CASSSGTLSGNTIYF,TGTGCCAGCAGCTCCGGGACACTCTCTGGAAACACCATATATTTT
TRBV6-6,NA,TRBJ1-5,NA,14,CTSSSRGGNQPQHF,TGTACCAGCAGCTCGCGAGGAGGCAATCAGCCCCAGCATTTT
TRBV2,TRBD1,TRBJ2-1,NA,15,CASSGLTGADNEQFF,TGTGCCAGCAGTGGCTTGACAGGGGCGGACAATGAGCAGTTCTTC
TRBV7-6,TRBD2,TRBJ2-1,NA,16,CASSKGVAGGYNEQFF,TGTGCCAGCAGCAAAGGGGTAGCGGGGGGTTACAATGAGCAGTTCTTC
TRBV19,TRBD1,TRBJ1-5,NA,15,CASSIGQGAGQPQHF,TGTGCCAGTAGTATTGGCCAGGGGGCCGGGCAGCCCCAGCATTTT
TRBV7-9,NA,TRBJ1-4,many,19,CASSSVDSRPNWDNEKLFF,TGTGCCAGCAGCTCCGTCGACAGTCGCCCGAATTGGGATAATGAAAAACTGTTTTTT
TRBV6-5,TRBD2,TRBJ2-1,NA,15,CASNPGGWVGNEQFF,TGTGCCAGCAACCCCGGGGGGTGGGTGGGGAATGAGCAGTTCTTC
TRBV7-9,NA,TRBJ2-3,NA,16,CASSAIGTPFTDTQYF,TGTGCCAGCAGCGCTATCGGGACGCCCTTCACAGATACGCAGTATTTT
TRBV11-2,NA,TRBJ1-2,once,17,CASSSPARDRDNYGYTF,TGTGCCAGCAGCTCCCCAGCCCGAGACCGAGATAACTATGGCTACACCTTC
TRBV25-1,NA,TRBJ1-2,NA,13,CASSTGFNYGYTF,TGTGCCAGCAGCACCGGATTTAACTATGGCTACACCTTC
TRBV20-1,TRBD2,TRBJ2-5,few,15,CSARGGSGVQETQYF,TGCAGTGCTAGAGGGGGTAGCGGGGTCCAAGAGACCCAGTACTTC
TRBV4-2,NA,TRBJ2-1,NA,16,CASSPVPGGAYNEQFF,TGTGCCAGCAGCCCGGTGCCTGGGGGAGCCTACAATGAGCAGTTCTTC
TRBV15,NA,TRBJ2-3,NA,15,CATSRGDGSTDTQYF,TGTGCCACCAGCAGAGGGGACGGGAGCACAGATACGCAGTATTTT